This TCR beta chain comes out of a study of CD8 T cells in Susac syndrome. Random hexamers primed reverse transcription of about 0.5 to 1 ug RNA. TCRdb re-derived calls from the immunoSEQ multiplex PCR reads in MiXCR, one entry per CDR3 protein. The sample includes roughly 180,000 distinct CDR3 sequences, 90% to 95% of them seen just once. TEMRA cells were FACS-enriched and CD8+ and CD4+ T cells negatively isolated. Sample: CD4+ T cells from PBMCs. The receptor was isolated from a human donor in good health.

The chain's CDR3 is CASRRRNLHFTDTQYF. As DNA, the CDR3 is TGTGCCAGCAGGAGGAGAAATCTTCACTTTACAGATACGCAGTATTTT. The chain couples TRBV27 to TRBJ2-3; D unclear. V was cut by 6 bases and J by 3 bases, with 19 bases left in between. The CDR3 has 16 amino acids. Germline-derived CDR1 and CDR2 are MNHEY and SMNVEV (reference sequence).